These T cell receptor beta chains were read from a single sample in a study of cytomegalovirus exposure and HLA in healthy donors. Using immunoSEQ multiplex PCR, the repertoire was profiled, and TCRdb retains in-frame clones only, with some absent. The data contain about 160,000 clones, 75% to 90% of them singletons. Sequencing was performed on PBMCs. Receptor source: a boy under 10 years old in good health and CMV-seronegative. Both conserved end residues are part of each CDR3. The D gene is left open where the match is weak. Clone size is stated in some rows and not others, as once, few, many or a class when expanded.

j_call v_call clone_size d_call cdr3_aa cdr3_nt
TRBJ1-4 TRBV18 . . CASSQGALLDTFNEKLFF TGTGCCAGCTCCCAAGGGGCCTTACTTGATACGTTTAATGAAAAACTGTTTTTT
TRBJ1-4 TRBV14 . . CASSQRTARNEKLFF TGTGCCAGCAGCCAAAGGACAGCCCGTAATGAAAAACTGTTTTTT
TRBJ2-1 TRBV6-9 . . CASSYSRVGNSYNEQFF TGTGCCAGCAGTTATTCGAGGGTCGGAAACTCCTACAATGAGCAGTTCTTC
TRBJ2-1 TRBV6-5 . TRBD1 CASRRGGPSYNEQFF TGTGCCAGCAGACGAGGGGGCCCCTCCTACAATGAGCAGTTCTTC
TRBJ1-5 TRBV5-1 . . CASSVTPGGNQPQHF TGCGCCAGCAGCGTGACCCCAGGGGGCAATCAGCCCCAGCATTTT
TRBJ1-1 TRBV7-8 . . CASSLEVQDTEAFF TGTGCCAGCAGCTTGGAGGTCCAGGACACTGAAGCTTTCTTT
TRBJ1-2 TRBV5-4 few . CASSLVEGAGYTF TGTGCCAGCAGCTTGGTAGAGGGTGCTGGCTACACCTTC
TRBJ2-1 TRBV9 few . CASSALESRQFF TGTGCCAGCAGCGCTCTGGAGTCACGGCAGTTCTTC
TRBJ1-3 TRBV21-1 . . CASSLKTGAGNTIYF TGTGCCAGCAGCCTTAAGACAGGGGCTGGAAACACCATATATTTT
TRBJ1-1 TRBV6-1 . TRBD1 CASREIDRVRTTEAFF TGTGCCAGCAGAGAAATCGACAGGGTAAGGACTACTGAAGCTTTCTTT
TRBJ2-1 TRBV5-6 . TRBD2 CASSPVNPSGTMNNEQFF TGTGCCAGCAGCCCGGTTAACCCTAGCGGCACTATGAACAATGAGCAGTTCTTC
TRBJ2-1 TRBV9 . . CASSVDGTSDNEQFF TGTGCCAGCAGCGTAGATGGGACTTCTGACAATGAGCAGTTCTTC
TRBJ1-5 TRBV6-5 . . CASSYAGSNQPQHF TGTGCCAGCAGTTACGCGGGTAGCAATCAGCCCCAGCATTTT
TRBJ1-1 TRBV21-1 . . CASSNYRNMNTEAFF TGTGCCAGCAGCAATTACAGGAACATGAACACTGAAGCTTTCTTT
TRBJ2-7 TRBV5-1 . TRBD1 CASGPRSGTGGNEQYF TGCGCCAGCGGACCCCGCTCCGGGACAGGGGGCAACGAGCAGTACTTC
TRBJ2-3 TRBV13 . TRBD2 CASSPSIRTSGWTDTQYF TGTGCCAGCAGCCCCTCTATTCGGACTAGCGGGTGGACAGATACGCAGTATTTT
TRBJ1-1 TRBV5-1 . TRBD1 CASSLAYRGPNTEAFF TGCGCCAGCAGCTTGGCCTATAGGGGGCCGAACACTGAAGCTTTCTTT
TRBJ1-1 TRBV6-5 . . CASSYSLYTEAFF TGTGCCAGCAGTTACTCCTTATACACTGAAGCTTTCTTT
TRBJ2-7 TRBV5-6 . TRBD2 CASSAGTSGTMAHF TGTGCCAGCAGCGCAGGGACTAGCGGGACCATGGCGCACTTC
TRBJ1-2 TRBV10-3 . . CAISEGAGYGYTF TGTGCCATCAGTGAAGGGGCAGGGTATGGCTACACCTTC
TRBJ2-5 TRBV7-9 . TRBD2 CASSLRAGALGGETQYF TGTGCCAGCAGCCTACGGGCTGGGGCCCTCGGGGGGGAGACCCAGTACTTC
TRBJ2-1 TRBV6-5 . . CAVKGTYNEQFF TGTGCCGTCAAGGGGACCTACAATGAGCAGTTCTTC
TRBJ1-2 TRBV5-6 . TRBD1 CASRGGQTYGYTF TGTGCCAGCAGGGGGGGACAGACCTATGGCTACACCTTC
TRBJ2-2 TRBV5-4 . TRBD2 CASSWRRRSSGNTGELFF TGTGCCAGCAGCTGGCGGCGCCGGTCTAGCGGCAACACCGGGGAGCTGTTTTTT
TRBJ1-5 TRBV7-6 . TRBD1 CASSLEQGNQPQHF TGTGCCAGCAGCTTAGAACAGGGGAATCAGCCCCAGCATTTT
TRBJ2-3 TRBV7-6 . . CASKGTPSTDTQYF TGTGCCAGCAAAGGGACACCTAGCACAGATACGCAGTATTTT
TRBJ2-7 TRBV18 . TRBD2 CASSALAGPSDEQYF TGTGCCAGCTCAGCCCTAGCGGGGCCGTCGGACGAGCAGTACTTC
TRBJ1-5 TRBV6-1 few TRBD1 CASSATGGRGQPQHF TGTGCCAGCAGCGCGACAGGGGGCAGGGGTCAGCCCCAGCATTTT
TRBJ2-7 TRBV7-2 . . CASSPGYQRYEQYF TGTGCCAGCAGCCCGGGATACCAGCGCTACGAGCAGTACTTC